The rows below give T cell receptor beta chains drawn from one sample of a study of CD4+ T cells in melanoma. The protocol was immunoSEQ multiplex PCR, while the TCRdb copy is restricted to in-frame clones and leaves out a portion. The sample lists tens of thousands of clones; more than 60% were seen once. Sequenced: tumor tissue. These receptors were obtained from a human donor with melanoma. Each CDR3 is given with its conserved first and last residue. The D gene is left open where the match is weak. The size of a clone is reported for some rows only, either as once, few or many, or as a class for expanded clones.

>TRBJ2-7|.|.|TRBV5-1
CASSPALGAGSYEQYF
TGCGCCAGCAGCCCCGCTTTGGGGGCTGGGTCCTACGAGCAGTACTTC
>TRBJ2-1|.|.|TRBV7-9
CATGYEQFF
TGTGCCACCGGGTATGAGCAGTTCTTC
>TRBJ1-4|TRBD1|few|TRBV5-5
CASSFSGGEKLFF
TGTGCCAGCAGCTTTTCAGGGGGCGAAAAACTGTTTTTT
>TRBJ2-7|.|.|TRBV13
CASSQGRGRSYEQYF
TGTGCCAGCAGCCAGGGCCGGGGACGATCCTACGAGCAGTACTTC
>TRBJ1-1|.|.|TRBV25-1
CASSELGRRGGLTEAFF
TGTGCCAGCAGTGAATTAGGCCGGCGGGGGGGACTCACTGAAGCTTTCTTT
>TRBJ1-5|.|.|TRBV7-3
CASSLGARAGSRQPQHF
TGTGCCAGCAGCTTAGGCGCGAGGGCCGGGAGTCGGCAGCCCCAGCATTTT
>TRBJ2-1|.|few|TRBV27
CASSKTAYNEQFF
TGTGCCAGCAGTAAGACAGCCTACAATGAGCAGTTCTTC
>TRBJ2-1|.|many|TRBV27
CASSLTHNNEQFF
TGTGCCAGCAGTTTAACACACAACAATGAGCAGTTCTTC
>TRBJ1-4|TRBD1|.|TRBV7-6
CASSWDSGQNEKLFF
TGTGCCAGCAGCTGGGACAGCGGACAAAATGAAAAACTGTTTTTT
>TRBJ1-2|.|.|TRBV29-1
CSLRTDLYGYTF
TGCAGCCTGAGGACAGATTTATATGGCTACACCTTC
>TRBJ2-7|TRBD1|.|TRBV5-1
CASSLGDRVLVEQYF
TGCGCCAGCAGCTTGGGGGACAGGGTTTTGGTCGAGCAGTACTTC
>TRBJ1-1|.|once|TRBV2
CAGGGGFQTEAFF
TGTGCCGGAGGGGGGGGCTTTCAGACTGAAGCTTTCTTT
>TRBJ2-4|TRBD1|few|TRBV7-9
CASSATRDRGAKNIQYF
TGTGCCAGCAGCGCTACGCGGGACAGGGGGGCCAAAAACATTCAGTACTTC
>TRBJ1-1|.|.|TRBV18
CASSATQGGDTEAFF
TGTGCCAGCTCAGCCACCCAAGGAGGTGATACTGAAGCTTTCTTT
>TRBJ2-1|TRBD2|.|TRBV10-2
CASSHGLAENEQFF
TGCGCCAGCAGCCACGGACTAGCCGAGAATGAGCAGTTCTTC
>TRBJ2-5|TRBD2|.|TRBV7-2
CASSSGGAGVRETQYF
TGTGCCAGCAGCTCTGGTGGAGCGGGGGTAAGGGAGACCCAGTACTTC
>TRBJ1-1|.|.|TRBV18
CASSPQGGTEAFF
TGTGCCAGCTCACCCCAGGGAGGTACTGAAGCTTTCTTT
>TRBJ2-4|.|once|TRBV6-1
CASSEDERGWDKNIQYF
TGTGCCAGCAGTGAAGACGAGAGAGGGTGGGACAAAAACATTCAGTACTTC
>TRBJ1-3|.|.|TRBV28
CASSPTGEGNTIYF
TGTGCCAGCAGTCCTACTGGGGAGGGAAACACCATATATTTT
>TRBJ1-1|.|.|TRBV21-1
CASSRVQGTMNTEAFF
TGTGCCAGCAGCAGAGTACAGGGGACTATGAACACTGAAGCTTTCTTT
>TRBJ2-7|.|.|TRBV6-6
CASSRGYEQYF
TGTGCCAGCAGTCGCGGCTACGAGCAGTACTTC
>TRBJ2-5|TRBD2|.|TRBV18
CASSPLLAGAPKETQYF
TGTGCCAGCTCACCCCTACTAGCGGGGGCCCCTAAAGAGACCCAGTACTTC
>TRBJ2-3|TRBD2|.|TRBV9
CASSVVLAGGTDTQYF
TGTGCCAGCAGCGTAGTCTTGGCGGGGGGCACAGATACGCAGTATTTT
>TRBJ2-7|.|.|TRBV18
CASSLNRDNEQYF
TGTGCCAGCTCACTTAACCGGGACAACGAGCAGTACTTC
>TRBJ2-6|TRBD1|.|TRBV11-1
CASRGQVHSGANVLTF
TGTGCCAGCAGGGGACAGGTTCACTCTGGGGCCAACGTCCTGACTTTC
>TRBJ1-5|TRBD1|.|TRBV6-1
CASRFLQGAGQPQHF
TGTGCCAGCAGGTTCCTTCAGGGGGCTGGTCAGCCCCAGCATTTT
>TRBJ1-4|.|.|TRBV25-1
CASSESGIPTNEKLFF
TGTGCCAGCAGTGAGTCCGGGATCCCAACTAATGAAAAACTGTTTTTT
>TRBJ2-1|TRBD2|.|TRBV5-6
CASSLPGLAGVEQFF
TGTGCCAGCAGCTTACCGGGACTAGCGGGGGTGGAGCAGTTCTTC
>TRBJ1-5|.|.|TRBV2
CASSEPGDPYYSNQPQHF
TGTGCCAGCAGTGAACCCGGGGACCCATATTATAGCAATCAGCCCCAGCATTTT
>TRBJ2-3|TRBD1|.|TRBV11-2
CASSFPGGWTDTQYF
TGTGCCAGCAGCTTCCCAGGGGGTTGGACAGATACGCAGTATTTT
>TRBJ2-3|.|.|TRBV7-2
CASSSASTDTQYF
TGTGCCAGCAGCTCCGCCAGCACAGATACGCAGTATTTT
>TRBJ2-1|TRBD2|.|TRBV10-1
CASSKPTSGGEDEQFF
TGCGCCAGCAGCAAACCGACTAGCGGGGGTGAGGATGAGCAGTTCTTC